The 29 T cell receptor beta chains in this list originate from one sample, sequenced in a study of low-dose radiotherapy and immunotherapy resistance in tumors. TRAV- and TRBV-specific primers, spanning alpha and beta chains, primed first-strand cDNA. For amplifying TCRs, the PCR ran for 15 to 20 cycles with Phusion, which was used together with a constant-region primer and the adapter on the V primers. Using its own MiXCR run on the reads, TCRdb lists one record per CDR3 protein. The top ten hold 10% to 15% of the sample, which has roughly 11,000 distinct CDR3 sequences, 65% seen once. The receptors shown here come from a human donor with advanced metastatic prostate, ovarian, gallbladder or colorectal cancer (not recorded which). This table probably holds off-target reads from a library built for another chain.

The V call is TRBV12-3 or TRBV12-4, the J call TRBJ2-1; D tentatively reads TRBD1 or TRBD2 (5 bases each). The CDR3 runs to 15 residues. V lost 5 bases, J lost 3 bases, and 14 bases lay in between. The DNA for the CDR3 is TGTGCCAGCAGTCCATCGGGACCCCTCTACAATGAGCAGTTCTTC. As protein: CASSPSGPLYNEQFF.

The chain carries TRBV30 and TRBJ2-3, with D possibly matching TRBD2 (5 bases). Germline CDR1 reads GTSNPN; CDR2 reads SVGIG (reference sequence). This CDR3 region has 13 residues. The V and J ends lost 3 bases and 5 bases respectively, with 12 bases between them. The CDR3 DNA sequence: TGTGCCTGGAGCGGCCGAGGAGGAGATACGCAGTATTTT. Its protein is CAWSGRGGDTQYF.

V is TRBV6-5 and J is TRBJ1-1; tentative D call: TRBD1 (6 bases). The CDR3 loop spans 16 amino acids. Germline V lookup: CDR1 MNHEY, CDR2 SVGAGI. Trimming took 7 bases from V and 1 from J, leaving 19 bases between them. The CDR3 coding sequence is TGTGCCAGCAAGTGGCCCCTGGGGGGACAGAACACTGAAGCTTTCTTT. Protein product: CASKWPLGGQNTEAFF.

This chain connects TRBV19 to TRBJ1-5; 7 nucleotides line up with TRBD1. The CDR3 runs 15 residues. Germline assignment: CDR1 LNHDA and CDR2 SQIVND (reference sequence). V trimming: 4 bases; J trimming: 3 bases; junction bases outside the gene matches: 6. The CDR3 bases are TGTGCCAGTAGTACTTGGACAGGCGACAATCAGCCCCAGCATTTT. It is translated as CASSTWTGDNQPQHF.

CDR3 in amino acids: CASSLAGHEQFF. The CDR3 DNA reads as TGTGCCAGCAGCTTGGCCGGGCATGAGCAGTTCTTC. The chain links TRBV7-2 to TRBJ2-1; D remains unclear. V lost 3 bases and J lost 8, with 8 bases in between. CDR1 and CDR2 from the germline V gene are SGHTA and FQGNSA. CDR3 length equals 12 residues.

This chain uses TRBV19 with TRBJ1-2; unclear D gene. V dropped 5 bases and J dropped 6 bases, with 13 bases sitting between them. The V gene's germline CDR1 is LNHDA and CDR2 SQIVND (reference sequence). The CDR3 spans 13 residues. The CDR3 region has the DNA TGTGCCAGTAGTTCGGCAACGGGAAATGGCTACACCTTC. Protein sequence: CASSSATGNGYTF.

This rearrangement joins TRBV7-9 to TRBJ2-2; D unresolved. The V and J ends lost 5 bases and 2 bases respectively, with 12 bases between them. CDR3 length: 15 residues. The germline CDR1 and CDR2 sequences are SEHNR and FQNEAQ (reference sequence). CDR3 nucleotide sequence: TGTGCCAGCAGCAGCCCCGCGCGAAACACCGGGGAGCTGTTTTTT. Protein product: CASSSPARNTGELFF. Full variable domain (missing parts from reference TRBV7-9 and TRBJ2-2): DTGVSQNPRHKITKRGQNVTFRCDPISEHNRLYWYRQTLGQGPEFLTYFQNEAQLEKSRLLSDRFSAERPKGSFSTLEIQRTEQGDSAMYLCASSSPARNTGELFFGEGSRLTVL.

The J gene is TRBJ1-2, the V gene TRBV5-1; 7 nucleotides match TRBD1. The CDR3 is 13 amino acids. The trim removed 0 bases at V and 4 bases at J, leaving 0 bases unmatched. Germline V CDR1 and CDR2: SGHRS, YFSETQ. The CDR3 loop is CASSLGDSYGYTF. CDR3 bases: TGCGCCAGCAGCTTGGGGGACAGCTATGGCTACACCTTC.

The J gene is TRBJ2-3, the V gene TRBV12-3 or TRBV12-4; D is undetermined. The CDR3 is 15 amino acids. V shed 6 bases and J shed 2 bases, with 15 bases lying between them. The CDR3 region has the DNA TGTGCCAGCAGCCCGCGGATCGGGTCCACAGATACGCAGTATTTT. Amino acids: CASSPRIGSTDTQYF.

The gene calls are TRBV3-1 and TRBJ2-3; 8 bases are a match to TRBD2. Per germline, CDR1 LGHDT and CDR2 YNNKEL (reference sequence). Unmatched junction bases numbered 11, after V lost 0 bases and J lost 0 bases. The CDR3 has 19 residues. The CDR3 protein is CASSQDLFGGAGSTDTQYF. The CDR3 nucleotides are TGTGCCAGCAGCCAAGACCTCTTCGGGGGGGCCGGCAGCACAGATACGCAGTATTTT.

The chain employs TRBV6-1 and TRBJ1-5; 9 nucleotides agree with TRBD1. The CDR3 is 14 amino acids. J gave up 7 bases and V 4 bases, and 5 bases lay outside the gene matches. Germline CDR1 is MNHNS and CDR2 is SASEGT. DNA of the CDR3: TGTGCCAGCAGTGTGGGACAGGGAGGGCAGCCCCAGCATTTT. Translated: CASSVGQGGQPQHF.

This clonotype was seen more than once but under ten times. The CDR3 loop reads CAIRPGTPHEQYF. The CDR3 region has the DNA TGTGCCATCAGACCCGGGACACCTCACGAGCAGTACTTC. V usage is TRBV10-3 and J usage is TRBJ2-7, with D perhaps matching TRBD1 (6 bases). The CDR3 consists of 13 residues. Between the trimmed V and J ends, which lost 6 bases and 5 bases, there was a span of 14 bases. Germline V gene lookup returns CDR1 ENHRY and CDR2 SYGVKD.

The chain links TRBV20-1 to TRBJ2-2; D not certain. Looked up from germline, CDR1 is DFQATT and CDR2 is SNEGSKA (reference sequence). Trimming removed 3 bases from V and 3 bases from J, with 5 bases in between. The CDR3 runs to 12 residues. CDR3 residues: CSASPYTGELFF. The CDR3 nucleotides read TGCAGTGCTAGCCCCTACACCGGGGAGCTGTTTTTT.

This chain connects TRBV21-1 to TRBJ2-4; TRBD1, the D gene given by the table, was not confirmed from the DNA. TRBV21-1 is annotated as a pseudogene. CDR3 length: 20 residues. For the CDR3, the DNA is TGTGCCAGCAGCAAAAAAGGGGGGGCTTCCATGGTGCGTGGCAAAAACATTCAGTACTTC. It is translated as CASSKKGGASMVRGKNIQYF.

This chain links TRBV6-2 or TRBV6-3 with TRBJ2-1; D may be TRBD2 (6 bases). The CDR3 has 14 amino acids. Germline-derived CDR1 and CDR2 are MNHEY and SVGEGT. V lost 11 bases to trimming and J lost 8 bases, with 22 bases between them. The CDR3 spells CAVSRDLTTHEQFF. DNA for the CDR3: TGTGCCGTGTCCCGGGACTTGACAACGCATGAGCAGTTCTTC.

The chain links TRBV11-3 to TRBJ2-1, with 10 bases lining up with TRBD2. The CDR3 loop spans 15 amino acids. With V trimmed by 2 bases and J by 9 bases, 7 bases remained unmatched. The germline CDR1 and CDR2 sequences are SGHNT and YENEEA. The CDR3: CASSLSAGGPAEQFF. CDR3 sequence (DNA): TGTGCCAGCAGCTTATCAGCGGGAGGGCCCGCTGAGCAGTTCTTC.

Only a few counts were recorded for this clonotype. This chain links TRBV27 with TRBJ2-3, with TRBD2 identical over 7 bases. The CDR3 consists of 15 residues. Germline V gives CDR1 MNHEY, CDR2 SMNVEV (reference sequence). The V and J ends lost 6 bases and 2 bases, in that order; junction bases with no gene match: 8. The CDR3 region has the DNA TGTGCCAGCAGCCGAACGGGACTACCCACAGATACGCAGTATTTT. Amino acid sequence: CASSRTGLPTDTQYF.

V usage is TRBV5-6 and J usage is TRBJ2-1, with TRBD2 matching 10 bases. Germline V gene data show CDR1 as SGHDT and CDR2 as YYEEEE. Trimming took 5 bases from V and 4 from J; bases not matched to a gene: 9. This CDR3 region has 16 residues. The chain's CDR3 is CASSHGLAESYNEQFF. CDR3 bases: TGTGCCAGCAGTCACGGACTAGCGGAAAGTTACAATGAGCAGTTCTTC.

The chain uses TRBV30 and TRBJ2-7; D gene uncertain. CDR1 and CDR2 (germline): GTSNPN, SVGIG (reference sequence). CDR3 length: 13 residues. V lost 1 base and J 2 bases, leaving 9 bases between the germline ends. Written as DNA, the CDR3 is TGTGCCTGGAGTGACCAGGCGCCCTACGAGCAGTACTTC. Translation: CAWSDQAPYEQYF.

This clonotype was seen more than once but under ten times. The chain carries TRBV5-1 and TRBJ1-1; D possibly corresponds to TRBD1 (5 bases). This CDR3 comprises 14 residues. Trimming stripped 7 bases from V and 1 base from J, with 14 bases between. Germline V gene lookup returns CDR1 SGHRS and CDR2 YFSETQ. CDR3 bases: TGCGCCAGCCGGGCAGGGTCGGGGAACACTGAAGCTTTCTTT. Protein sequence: CASRAGSGNTEAFF.

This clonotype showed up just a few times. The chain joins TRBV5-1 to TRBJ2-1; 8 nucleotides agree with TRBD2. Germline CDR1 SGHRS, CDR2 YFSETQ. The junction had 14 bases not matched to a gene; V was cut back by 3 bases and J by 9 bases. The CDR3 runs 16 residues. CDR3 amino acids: CASSWERESPSGEQFF. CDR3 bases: TGCGCCAGCAGCTGGGAGCGGGAGAGCCCTTCGGGTGAGCAGTTCTTC.

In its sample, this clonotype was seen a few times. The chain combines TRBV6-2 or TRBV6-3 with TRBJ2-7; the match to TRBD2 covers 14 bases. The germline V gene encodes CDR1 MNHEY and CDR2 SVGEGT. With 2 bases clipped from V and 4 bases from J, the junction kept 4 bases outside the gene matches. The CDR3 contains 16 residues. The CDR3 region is CASSYPGLAGVYEQYF. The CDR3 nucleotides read TGTGCCAGCAGTTACCCGGGACTAGCGGGAGTATACGAGCAGTACTTC.

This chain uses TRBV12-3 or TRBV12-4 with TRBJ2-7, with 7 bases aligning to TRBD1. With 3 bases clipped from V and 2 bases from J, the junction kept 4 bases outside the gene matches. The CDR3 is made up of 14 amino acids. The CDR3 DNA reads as TGTGCCAGCAGTTTGGCACAGGGGACCTACGAGCAGTACTTC. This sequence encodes CASSLAQGTYEQYF.

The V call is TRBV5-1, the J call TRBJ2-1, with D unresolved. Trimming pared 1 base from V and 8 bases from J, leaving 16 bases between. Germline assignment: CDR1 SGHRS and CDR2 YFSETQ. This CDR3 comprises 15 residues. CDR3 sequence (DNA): TGCGCCAGCAGCTTGTACGCGGTGGGGATCGATGAGCAGTTCTTC. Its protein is CASSLYAVGIDEQFF. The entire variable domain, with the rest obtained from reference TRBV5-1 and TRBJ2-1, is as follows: KAGVTQTPRYLIKTRGQQVTLSCSPISGHRSVSWYQQTPGQGLQFLFEYFSETQRNKGNFPGRFSGRQFSNSRSEMNVSTLELGDSALYLCASSLYAVGIDEQFFGPGTRLTVL.

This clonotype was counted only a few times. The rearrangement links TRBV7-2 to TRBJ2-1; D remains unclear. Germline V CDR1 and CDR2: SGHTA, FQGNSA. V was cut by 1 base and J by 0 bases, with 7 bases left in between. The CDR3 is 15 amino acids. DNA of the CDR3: TGTGCCAGCAGCTTAGTCTACTACTCCTACAATGAGCAGTTCTTC. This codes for CASSLVYYSYNEQFF.

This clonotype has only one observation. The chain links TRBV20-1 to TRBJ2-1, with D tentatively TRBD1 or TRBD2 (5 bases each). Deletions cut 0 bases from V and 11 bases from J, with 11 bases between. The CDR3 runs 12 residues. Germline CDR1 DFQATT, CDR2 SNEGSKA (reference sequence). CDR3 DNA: TGCAGTGCTAGAGATAGCTGGGGGAAGCAGTTCTTC. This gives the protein CSARDSWGKQFF.

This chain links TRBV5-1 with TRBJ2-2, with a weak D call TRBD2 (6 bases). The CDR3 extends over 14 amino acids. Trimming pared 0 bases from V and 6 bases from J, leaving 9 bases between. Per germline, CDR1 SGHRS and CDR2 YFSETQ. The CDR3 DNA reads TGCGCCAGCAGCTTGGATCCGGGGGCCGGGGAGCTGTTTTTT. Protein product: CASSLDPGAGELFF.

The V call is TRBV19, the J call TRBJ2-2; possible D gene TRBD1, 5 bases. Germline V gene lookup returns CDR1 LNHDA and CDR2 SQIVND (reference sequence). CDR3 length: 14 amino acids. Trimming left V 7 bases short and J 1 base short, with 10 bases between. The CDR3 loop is CASKQTGNTGELFF. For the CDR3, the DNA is TGTGCCAGTAAACAAACAGGGAACACCGGGGAGCTGTTTTTT.

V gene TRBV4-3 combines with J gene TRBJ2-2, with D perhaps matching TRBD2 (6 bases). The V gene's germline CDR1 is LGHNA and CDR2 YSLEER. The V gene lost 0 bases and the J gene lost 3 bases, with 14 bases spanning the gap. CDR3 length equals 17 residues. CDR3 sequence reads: CASSQDNIGSHTGELFF. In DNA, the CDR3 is TGCGCCAGCAGCCAAGATAACATCGGGAGTCACACCGGGGAGCTGTTTTTT.